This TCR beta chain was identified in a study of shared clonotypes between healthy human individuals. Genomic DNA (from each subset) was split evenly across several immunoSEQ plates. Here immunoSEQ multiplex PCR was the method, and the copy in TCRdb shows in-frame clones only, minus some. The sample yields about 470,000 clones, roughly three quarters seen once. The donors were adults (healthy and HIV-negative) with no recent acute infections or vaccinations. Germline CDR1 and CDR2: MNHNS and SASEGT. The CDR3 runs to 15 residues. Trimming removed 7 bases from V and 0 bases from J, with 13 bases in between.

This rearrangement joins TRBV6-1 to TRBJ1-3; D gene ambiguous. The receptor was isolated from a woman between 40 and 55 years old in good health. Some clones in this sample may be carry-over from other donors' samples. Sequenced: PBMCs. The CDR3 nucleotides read TGTGCCAGCACCCCATACTCAGGCTCTGGAAACACCATATATTTT. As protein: CASTPYSGSGNTIYF.